This T cell receptor (beta chain) was recovered during a study of regulatory T cells. Germline assignment: CDR1 LNHDA and CDR2 SQIVND (reference sequence). This CDR3 contains 14 residues. Trimming stripped 5 bases from V and 6 bases from J, with 13 bases between. Patients aged 2 to 39 years had fewer naive T cells. On this clone itself: Its antigen remains unidentified.

The primer mix had 52 TRBV and 13 TRBJ primers. Libraries were prepared by immunoSEQ multiplex PCR; TCRdb keeps only in-frame clonotypes and omits some of them. The sample shows about 21,000 clones, around nine tenths of them seen only once. Study observations and caveats: In CD3G-deficient patients, conventional CD4+ T cells were enriched for hydrophobic CDR3 residues at positions 6 and 7.

The chain couples TRBV19 to TRBJ2-2; D might be TRBD1 (5 bases). The sequence was collected from a child aged 10-17 years with CD3G deficiency. The sample consisted of conventional CD4+ T cells sorted from blood. CDR3 amino acids: CASSQGRASGELFF. The CDR3 DNA sequence: TGTGCCAGTAGTCAAGGCAGGGCATCCGGGGAGCTGTTTTTT.